The present T cell receptor beta chain was sequenced within a study of blood T cell repertoires in COVID-19. Overall study: Sources were T cells, B-cell-depleted T cells, or PBMCs; the material itself was cDNA or gDNA.

Living in 24 US areas, the participants were between roughly 18 and 95 years of age. It was within 2 weeks before study entry that exposed participants met a COVID-19 case. Per the study methods: Amplified reference gene primers provided the basis for estimating nucleated cell counts. Libraries were prepared by immunoSEQ multiplex PCR; TCRdb keeps only in-frame clonotypes and omits some of them. V, J and clone size reflect that table, while D and trimming were determined from the DNA. The table has 300,000 to 350,000 clones, over 90% seen once; the top ten hold around 4.2%. This CDR3 spans 17 amino acids. J was trimmed by 6 bases and V by 3 bases; bases with no gene match: 12. CDR1 is KGHDR and CDR2 is SFDVKD in the germline V gene.

What was sequenced was PBMCs or T cells enriched from blood (not recorded which). The chain recombines TRBV24-1 with TRBJ2-1; 8 bases map to TRBD1. The receptor's source is a woman aged 30 to 39 who had been exposed to COVID-19. The CDR3: CATSDNQGANSFNEQFF. In DNA, the CDR3 is TGTGCCACCAGTGATAATCAGGGGGCGAATTCATTCAATGAGCAGTTCTTC.